The 31 T cell receptor beta chains given below trace back to one sample, sequenced in a study of blood T cell repertoires in COVID-19. TCRdb keeps only in-frame clones here, not all; method: immunoSEQ multiplex PCR. The sample contains 100,000 to 150,000 clones, approximately 74% of which appear only once. Sequences were obtained from peripheral blood. The receptor set was obtained from a woman in her seventies with acute or convalescent COVID-19.

This clone was found a few times. This chain links TRBV6-5 with TRBJ1-4; 7 nucleotides agree with TRBD1. Germline V gene data show CDR1 as MNHEY and CDR2 as SVGAGI. The CDR3 is 15 amino acids. J lost 5 bases, V lost 6 bases, and 9 bases had no gene match. In nucleotides, the CDR3 is TGTGCCAGCAGCCCCAGACAGGGATTCAATGAAAAACTGTTTTTT. Residues: CASSPRQGFNEKLFF.

As DNA, the CDR3 is TGTGCCAGCAGCAGAGGACAGACGAACACCGGGGAGCTGTTTTTT. As protein: CASSRGQTNTGELFF. This chain connects TRBV11-3 to TRBJ2-2, with D maybe TRBD1 (6 bases). The CDR3 covers 15 residues. The germline V and J ends were trimmed by 5 bases and 0 bases, with 10 bases remaining between them. Per germline, CDR1 SGHNT and CDR2 YENEEA.

The chain uses TRBV19 and TRBJ2-7; 10 bases are a match to TRBD2. Per germline, CDR1 LNHDA and CDR2 SQIVND (reference sequence). This CDR3 has 16 residues. V was pared by 5 bases and J by 0 bases, with 7 bases of the junction left unmatched. The CDR3 bases are TGTGCCAGTAGTCTCAAACTAGCGGGAAGCTCCTACGAGCAGTACTTC. It codes for CASSLKLAGSSYEQYF.

The chain is built from TRBV7-2 and TRBJ2-2; 10 nucleotides line up with TRBD2. The V segment lost 4 bases and the J segment 1 base; nucleotides outside the gene matches: 9. CDR1 is SGHTA and CDR2 is FQGNSA in the germline V gene. This CDR3 is 18 amino acids long. In DNA, the CDR3 is TGTGCCAGCAGCTCAGTAGCGGGGGGCTATGTGAACACCGGGGAGCTGTTTTTT. It translates to CASSSVAGGYVNTGELFF.

The rearrangement joins TRBV14 to TRBJ1-1; TRBD1 aligns across 7 bases. With V trimmed by 4 bases and J by 3 bases, 8 bases remained unmatched. The CDR3 has 15 amino acids. Germline V gives CDR1 SGHDN, CDR2 FVKESK. The CDR3 DNA reads TGTGCCAGCAGCCGCCCTCGACAGGGCTACACTGAAGCTTTCTTT. Translation: CASSRPRQGYTEAFF.

The chain links TRBV2 to TRBJ2-1, with TRBD2 matching over 9 bases. The V segment lost 6 bases and the J segment 6 bases; nucleotides outside the gene matches: 9. The CDR3 sequence is 15 residues long. The V gene's germline CDR1 is SNHLY and CDR2 FYNNEI. For the CDR3, the DNA is TGTGCCAGCAGCCTGAGGGGACTAGCCTCCAATGAGCAGTTCTTC. The encoded protein is CASSLRGLASNEQFF. Complete variable domain (other parts from reference TRBV2 and TRBJ2-1): EPEVTQTPSHQVTQMGQEVILRCVPISNHLYFYWYRQILGQKVEFLVSFYNNEISEKSEIFDDQFSVERPDGSNFTLKIRSTKLEDSAMYFCASSLRGLASNEQFFGPGTRLTVL.

This clone was found a few times. The chain combines TRBV19 with TRBJ2-2, with D maybe TRBD2 (5 bases). Trimming removed 8 bases from V and 3 bases from J, with 13 bases in between. Per germline, CDR1 LNHDA and CDR2 SQIVND (reference sequence). The CDR3 loop spans 14 amino acids. For the CDR3, the DNA is TGTGCCAGTCGCCGCAGCGGAGACACCGGGGAGCTGTTTTTT. This gives the protein CASRRSGDTGELFF.

This sequence joins TRBV5-4 and TRBJ2-7; the D gene is possibly TRBD1 (6 bases). The germline V and J ends were trimmed by 1 base and 7 bases, with 12 bases remaining between them. The CDR3 spans 13 residues. Germline V gene lookup returns CDR1 SGHNT and CDR2 YYREEE (reference sequence). The CDR3 DNA reads as TGTGCCAGCAGCTTGCCACAGGGCGGGGAGCAGTACTTC. It encodes CASSLPQGGEQYF.

V gene TRBV4-1 combines with J gene TRBJ1-4; D is undetermined. CDR1 MGHRA and CDR2 YSYEKL come from the germline V gene. V was shortened by 8 bases and J by 7 bases, with 23 bases between the two germline ends. CDR3 size: 16 residues. The CDR3 loop reads CASRPSRREYGEKLFF. DNA for the CDR3: TGCGCCAGCCGACCTAGCAGACGGGAGTATGGTGAAAAACTGTTTTTT.

This clone is a singleton in its sample. This sequence joins TRBV6-1 and TRBJ2-1; D not certain. The germline V gene encodes CDR1 MNHNS and CDR2 SASEGT. This CDR3 contains 13 residues. V shed 2 bases and J shed 9 bases, with 11 bases lying between them. CDR3 sequence (DNA): TGTGCCAGCAGTGAATCCCATCTAGGTGAGCAGTTCTTC. It translates to CASSESHLGEQFF.

The J gene is TRBJ1-3, the V gene TRBV4-3; 9 nucleotides match TRBD1. Germline values: CDR1 LGHNA, CDR2 YSLEER. J lost 0 bases, V lost 4 bases, and 4 bases had no gene match. The CDR3 is made up of 16 amino acids. The CDR3 DNA reads as TGCGCCAGCAGCCTAGGACAGGGGAACTCTGGAAACACCATATATTTT. Its translation is CASSLGQGNSGNTIYF.

J is TRBJ1-2 and V is TRBV9, with D hard to call. V was pared by 3 bases and J by 6 bases, with 6 bases between. Looked up from germline, CDR1 is SGDLS and CDR2 is YYNGEE. This CDR3 is built from 11 residues. CDR3 sequence (DNA): TGTGCCAGCAGCGCTCTACATGGCTACACCTTC. It yields the protein CASSALHGYTF. Variable domain in full (rest from reference TRBV9 and TRBJ1-2): DSGVTQTPKHLITATGQRVTLRCSPRSGDLSVYWYQQSLDQGLQFLIQYYNGEERAKGNILERFSAQQFPDLHSELNLSSLELGDSALYFCASSALHGYTFGSGTRLTVV.

The J gene is TRBJ2-5, the V gene TRBV3-1 (or the pseudogene TRBV3-2); TRBD2 matches 16 bases. The CDR3 is 18 amino acids. Germline assignment: CDR1 LGHDT and CDR2 YNNKEL (reference sequence). V lost 3 bases to trimming and J lost 4 bases; unmatched junction nucleotides: 8. The CDR3 here is CASSQLPGLAGGRETQYF. The CDR3 coding sequence is TGTGCCAGCAGCCAGCTCCCGGGACTAGCGGGGGGGCGAGAGACCCAGTACTTC.

In this sample, this clone turned up a few times. Written as DNA, the CDR3 is TGTGCTAGTGGACTGACCGGGACTAACTACAATGAGCAGTTCTTC. It translates to CASGLTGTNYNEQFF. The V and J genes are TRBV12-5 and TRBJ2-1; 7 nucleotides match TRBD2. Looked up from germline, CDR1 is LGHNT and CDR2 is FRNRAP. The CDR3 is 15 residues long. The V and J ends lost 6 bases and 3 bases, in that order; junction bases with no gene match: 8.

By share of the sample, this clone is medium-sized. The rearrangement uses TRBV7-2 and TRBJ1-1; tentative D call: TRBD1 (6 bases). Trimming removed 8 bases from V and 1 base from J, with 11 bases in between. The CDR3 contains 13 residues. Per germline, CDR1 SGHTA and CDR2 FQGNSA. This CDR3 is CASSTGPNTEAFF. Here the CDR3 DNA reads TGTGCCAGCTCTACAGGGCCGAACACTGAAGCTTTCTTT.

V usage is TRBV19 and J usage is TRBJ1-4, with D perhaps TRBD1 (6 bases). Between the trimmed V and J ends, which lost 3 bases and 8 bases, there was a span of 16 bases. The CDR3 consists of 15 residues. Germline loops: CDR1 LNHDA, CDR2 SQIVND (reference sequence). The CDR3 spells CASSIGGRLYEKLFF. Written as DNA, the CDR3 is TGTGCCAGTAGTATCGGGGGGCGACTATACGAAAAACTGTTTTTT.

The CDR3: CASSSASGGTEAFF. The DNA of the CDR3 is TGTGCCAGCAGCTCAGCCTCAGGGGGGACTGAAGCTTTCTTT. V is TRBV7-2 and J is TRBJ1-1; TRBD1 agrees at 7 bases. The CDR3 is 14 amino acids. V shed 4 bases, J shed 5 bases, and the junction held 7 bases outside the gene matches. CDR1 is SGHTA, CDR2 FQGNSA, per germline.

The V call is TRBV30, the J call TRBJ1-1; 7 bases agree with TRBD1. The V and J ends lost 3 bases and 4 bases, in that order; junction bases with no gene match: 5. Germline values: CDR1 GTSNPN, CDR2 SVGIG (reference sequence). The CDR3 covers 13 residues. CDR3 residues: CAWSVNRGTEAFF. The DNA for the CDR3 is TGTGCCTGGAGCGTAAACAGGGGCACTGAAGCTTTCTTT.

This clone showed up just a few times. The CDR3 region has the DNA TGTGCCAGTAGTATTTACCGGAGCTCCTACAATGAGCAGTTCTTC. Encoded protein: CASSIYRSSYNEQFF. V is TRBV19 and J is TRBJ2-1; D call uncertain. The CDR3 totals 15 residues. Germline-derived CDR1 and CDR2 are LNHDA and SQIVND (reference sequence). Trimming took off 3 bases at V and 0 bases at J, with 9 bases between the two ends. Complete variable domain (other parts from reference TRBV19 and TRBJ2-1): DGGITQSPKYLFRKEGQNVTLSCEQNLNHDAMYWYRQDPGQGLRLIYYSQIVNDFQKGDIAEGYSVSREKKESFPLTVTSAQKNPTAFYLCASSIYRSSYNEQFFGPGTRLTVL.

V is TRBV6-1 and J is TRBJ2-1; 8 bases map to TRBD2. Germline V gene lookup returns CDR1 MNHNS and CDR2 SASEGT. J lost 5 bases, V lost 2 bases, and 5 bases had no gene match. The CDR3 loop spans 15 amino acids. DNA of the CDR3: TGTGCCAGCAGTGAATCCCTAGCGGGCCACAATGAGCAGTTCTTC. As protein: CASSESLAGHNEQFF.

The J gene is TRBJ2-1, the V gene TRBV2; tentatively, D is TRBD1 (7 bases). V was trimmed by 6 bases and J by 0 bases, leaving 12 bases between them. Germline V gives CDR1 SNHLY, CDR2 FYNNEI. The CDR3 is 15 amino acids. CDR3 sequence: CASREGQLSYNEQFF. The DNA for the CDR3 is TGTGCCAGCAGGGAGGGACAGCTCTCCTACAATGAGCAGTTCTTC.

The chain combines TRBV5-6 with TRBJ2-3, with 8 bases matching TRBD2. With 4 bases clipped from V and 5 bases from J, the junction kept 9 bases outside the gene matches. CDR3 size: 15 residues. Germline loops: CDR1 SGHDT, CDR2 YYEEEE. The CDR3 sequence: CASSPIGGVGDTQYF. The CDR3 DNA sequence: TGTGCCAGCAGCCCTATCGGGGGGGTGGGAGATACGCAGTATTTT.

The CDR3, as DNA: TGTGCCAGCAGCATCCAGGGCTCTGGGGCCAACGTCCTGACTTTC. It codes for CASSIQGSGANVLTF. V usage is TRBV2 and J usage is TRBJ2-6; D may be TRBD1 (5 bases). Trimming pared 6 bases from V and 0 bases from J, leaving 9 bases between. Germline CDR1 is SNHLY and CDR2 is FYNNEI. CDR3 length: 15 residues.

V usage is TRBV4-1 and J usage is TRBJ2-2, with 7 bases matching TRBD2. Germline CDR1 is MGHRA and CDR2 is YSYEKL. The V segment lost 0 bases and the J segment 4 bases; nucleotides outside the gene matches: 8. The CDR3 contains 17 residues. This CDR3 reads CASSQDFRRELTGELFF. The CDR3 coding sequence is TGCGCCAGCAGCCAAGATTTCCGGCGGGAGCTCACCGGGGAGCTGTTTTTT.

This clone was observed a handful of times. The chain combines TRBV3-1 (or the pseudogene TRBV3-2) with TRBJ2-7; maybe TRBD2 (6 bases). CDR3 size: 13 residues. Germline values: CDR1 LGHDT, CDR2 YNNKEL (reference sequence). Trimming left V 4 bases short and J 5 bases short, with 12 bases between. CDR3 nucleotide sequence: TGTGCCAGCAGCCGGAGGGATCGGGACGAGCAGTACTTC. Protein sequence: CASSRRDRDEQYF.

J is TRBJ1-1 and V is TRBV5-1; tentative D call: TRBD1 (6 bases). The V gene lost 7 bases and the J gene lost 0 bases, with 10 bases spanning the gap. Germline assignment: CDR1 SGHRS and CDR2 YFSETQ. This CDR3 has 13 amino acids. CDR3 nucleotide sequence: TGCGCCAGCTCAGGGGACATGAACACTGAAGCTTTCTTT. It encodes CASSGDMNTEAFF.

This clone has a single count. The rearrangement links TRBV18 to TRBJ2-2, with D tentatively TRBD2 (5 bases). The CDR3 runs 17 residues. Trimming stripped 3 bases from V and 2 bases from J, with 16 bases between. Germline CDR1 reads KGHSH; CDR2 reads LQKENI. The CDR3 region has the DNA TGTGCCAGCTCACCTACAGCGGCGAGTTCCAACACCGGGGAGCTGTTTTTT. Protein: CASSPTAASSNTGELFF.

This clone was seen a single time. The rearrangement uses TRBV4-1 and TRBJ1-4; TRBD1 might be the D (6 bases). In germline, CDR1 is MGHRA, CDR2 YSYEKL. The CDR3 consists of 16 residues. Trimming removed 2 bases from V and 8 bases from J, with 18 bases in between. Written as DNA, the CDR3 is TGCGCCAGCAGCCAAAACGGGGGGCATAAAGGGGAAAAACTGTTTTTT. It codes for CASSQNGGHKGEKLFF.

This clone was counted a few times. The gene calls are TRBV7-8 and TRBJ1-5, with 8 bases fitting TRBD1. The CDR3 sequence is 15 residues long. J lost 7 bases, V lost 1 base, and 6 bases had no gene match. The germline V gene encodes CDR1 SGHVS and CDR2 FQNEAQ. The CDR3 nucleotides are TGTGCCAGCAGCTTAGAGGGCAGGGGGCGACAGCCCCAGCATTTT. Encoded protein: CASSLEGRGRQPQHF. The full variable domain, rest sourced from reference TRBV7-8 and TRBJ1-5, is GAGVSQSPRYKVAKRGQDVALRCDPISGHVSLFWYQQALGQGPEFLTYFQNEAQLDKSGLPSDRFFAERPEGSVSTLKIQRTQQEDSAVYLCASSLEGRGRQPQHFGDGTRLSIL.

The genes are TRBV25-1 and TRBJ1-6; TRBD1 aligns across 8 bases. The length of the CDR3 is 15 residues. The germline gives CDR1 MGHDK, CDR2 SYGVNS. V shed 1 base and J 8 bases; nucleotides not matched to a gene: 4. CDR3 sequence: CASSESGQGHSPLHF. The CDR3 DNA sequence: TGTGCCAGCAGTGAATCCGGACAGGGCCATTCACCCCTCCACTTT.

J is TRBJ2-1 and V is TRBV9; a weak D match, TRBD2 (6 bases). The germline V gene encodes CDR1 SGDLS and CDR2 YYNGEE. This CDR3 is built from 14 residues. Trimming removed 0 bases from V and 6 bases from J, with 10 bases in between. The CDR3 loop reads CASSVAGVGNEQFF. CDR3 in DNA: TGTGCCAGCAGCGTAGCGGGAGTAGGCAATGAGCAGTTCTTC.